This TCR beta chain is from a study of identical twins. This CDR3 contains 17 residues. Unmatched junction bases numbered 19, after V lost 6 bases and J lost 3 bases. Germline CDR1 SQVTM, CDR2 ANQGSEA. Template switching added a universal primer site, and cDNA bore unique molecular identifiers. TCRdb itself ran the 5' RACE reads through MiXCR, one entry per CDR3 protein. The table records about 700,000 distinct CDR3 sequences, around 8.3% of them present only once. These same records also appear under a second study, on yellow fever vaccine responses in identical twins.

The J gene is TRBJ2-7, the V gene TRBV29-1; TRBD1 aligns across 8 bases. Sequencing input: PBMCs. This sequence originates from a woman aged 18 to 35 in good health. The chain's CDR3 is CSVELGTRTGQYYEQYF. The DNA of the CDR3 is TGCAGCGTCGAACTGGGGACCCGGACAGGGCAGTACTACGAGCAGTACTTC.